Detailed here is one T cell receptor (beta chain). Its antigen target is currently unknown. There are no base qualities to consult, and no much larger clone falls within one base. There are 14 amino acids in the CDR3, from cysteine to phenylalanine inclusive. Solely the CDR3 DNA is kept, with 42 bases framed from the first base. The junction carries 10 bases between V and J, which are trimmed by 7 bases and 0 bases respectively. From the germline V gene, CDR1 is MNHEY and CDR2 is SVGAGI. This sample is part of a study of control samples from healthy donors and cancer patients (TCRdb year 2020). The library was obtained by the immunoSEQ multiplex PCR assay. Entries here come from immuneACCESS through TCRdb and include only in-frame sequences with V and J called. Some clones fail to appear in such tables; in the studies checked, an unresolved V gene covers under half of the shortfall, and the cause of the remainder is unknown. The sample contains 130,000 to 150,000 clones, around 94% of them found a single time. The top ten hold more than 13% of the sample.

Sequenced sample: PBMCs. The sequence derives from a man in his 60s with colorectal cancer. The chain couples TRBV6-5 to TRBJ1-5, with no D gene named confidently. The DNA sequence is given as TGTGCCAGCATCCCGGGCTATAGCAATCAGCCCCAGCATTTT. It translates to CASIPGYSNQPQHF.